This T cell receptor (beta chain) was documented in a study of shared clonotypes between healthy human individuals. General observations from the study: Researchers sampled blood only, noting tissue repertoires likely differ. Non-shared clonotypes were found to have lower generation probabilities than the clonotypes that were shared by all four of the sorted-subset donors. For sorted subsets, rarefaction showed incomplete sequencing despite large depth.

Terminally differentiated effector memory CD45RA+ cells were excluded from the naive CD8 cells, which were CD45RO-negative and positively selected for CCR7. As for this clone: The antigen is unknown.

Genomic DNA (from each subset) was split evenly across several immunoSEQ plates. Profiled with immunoSEQ multiplex PCR; TCRdb holds only in-frame clones, not every one. This sample carries roughly 1,800,000 clones, approximately 95% of them seen once, and the ten largest clones take 0.9% to 1.5%. After removal of 5 bases from V and 0 bases from J, the junction contained 12 bases not matched to a gene. Germline V gene data show CDR1 as SGHRS and CDR2 as YFSETQ. This CDR3 has 19 amino acids. The sequenced material came from naive CD8+ T cells sorted from blood. The rearrangement uses TRBV5-1 and TRBJ1-6; 9 bases agree with TRBD1. The TCR sequence derives from a man younger than 30 in good health. DNA for the CDR3: TGCGCCAGCAGTCCGGACAGGGGAAAGGGGGACTCCTATAATTCACCCCTCCACTTT. As protein: CASSPDRGKGDSYNSPLHF.